This T cell receptor (beta chain) appears in the sequencing data of a study of graft-versus-host responses after intestinal transplantation. About the study: Every recipient had anti-thymocyte globulin induction and 2 to 4 years of tacrolimus plus steroids.

On this clone: What it binds is not known.

Repertoires were generated with immunoSEQ multiplex PCR, while TCRdb's copy carries only in-frame clones and drops some. The data contain roughly 120,000 clones, approximately 92% of them singletons. This CDR3 contains 17 residues. The J segment lost 4 bases and the V segment lost 5 bases, leaving 14 bases of the junction unmatched. Germline V gene data show CDR1 as MNHNS and CDR2 as SASEGT. The specimen comprised unstimulated CD4+ T cells sorted from spleen or lymph node cells, sampled before intestinal transplant. The V gene is TRBV6-1, the J gene TRBJ2-5; the match to TRBD2 covers 9 bases. The clonotype comes from a human donor who received an intestinal transplant. The CDR3 DNA reads as TGTGCCAGCAGTCAAGTCGTAGCGGGAGTTGGGGGAGAGACCCAGTACTTC. It encodes CASSQVVAGVGGETQYF.